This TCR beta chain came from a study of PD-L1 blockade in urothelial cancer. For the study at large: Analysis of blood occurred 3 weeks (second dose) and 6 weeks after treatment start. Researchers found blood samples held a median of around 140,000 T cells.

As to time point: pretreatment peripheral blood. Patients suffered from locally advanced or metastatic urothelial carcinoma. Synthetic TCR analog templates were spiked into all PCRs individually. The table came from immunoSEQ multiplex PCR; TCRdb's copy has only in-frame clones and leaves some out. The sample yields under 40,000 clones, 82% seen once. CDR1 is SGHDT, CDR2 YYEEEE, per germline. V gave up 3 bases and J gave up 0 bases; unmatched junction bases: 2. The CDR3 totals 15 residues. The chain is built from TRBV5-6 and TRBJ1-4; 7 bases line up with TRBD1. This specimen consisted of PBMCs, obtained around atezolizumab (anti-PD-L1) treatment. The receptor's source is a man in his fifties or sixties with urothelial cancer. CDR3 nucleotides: TGTGCCAGCAGCTGGGGGACAGCAACTAATGAAAAACTGTTTTTT. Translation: CASSWGTATNEKLFF.